Listed below are T cell receptor beta chains from one sample, sequenced in a study of vaccination effects on CD4 cells after COVID-19. These receptors' antigens are unknown. The data were produced by immunoSEQ multiplex PCR, yet TCRdb's version contains in-frame clones alone and is incomplete. The sample records about 73,000 clones, 65% to 75% being singletons. Source: CD4+ T cells from PBMCs cultured with HCoV-NL63 spike peptides, taken before COVID-19 vaccination. Every receptor here comes from a human donor who received a COVID-19 vaccine. Both conserved end residues are trimmed from each CDR3. The order of the fields is J gene, V gene, CDR3 protein.

>TRBJ2-3|TRBV30
AWRLGLNTDTQY
>TRBJ1-3|TRBV3-1/TRBV3-2
ASSQDNWSSGNTIY
>TRBJ1-5|TRBV29-1
SVRDTSNQPQH
>TRBJ2-6|TRBV10-1
ASSPGGGRGANVLT
>TRBJ2-1|TRBV7-2
ASSLGDEQF
>TRBJ1-2|TRBV5-4
ASSLPTWTDYGYT
>TRBJ1-2|TRBV5-1
ASSLSGTDGGYT
>TRBJ2-4|TRBV6-5
ASRDRAKNIQY
>TRBJ1-1|TRBV10-3
AISESGQGLNTEAF
>TRBJ2-1|TRBV4-3
ASSQGQGAGNEQF
>TRBJ2-3|TRBV6-6
ASSYSGGRRDTQY
>TRBJ1-2|TRBV9
ASSAQDGYYGYT
>TRBJ2-5|TRBV5-8
ASSYFKQGPQETQY
>TRBJ1-2|TRBV9
ASSGPWTYERGYT